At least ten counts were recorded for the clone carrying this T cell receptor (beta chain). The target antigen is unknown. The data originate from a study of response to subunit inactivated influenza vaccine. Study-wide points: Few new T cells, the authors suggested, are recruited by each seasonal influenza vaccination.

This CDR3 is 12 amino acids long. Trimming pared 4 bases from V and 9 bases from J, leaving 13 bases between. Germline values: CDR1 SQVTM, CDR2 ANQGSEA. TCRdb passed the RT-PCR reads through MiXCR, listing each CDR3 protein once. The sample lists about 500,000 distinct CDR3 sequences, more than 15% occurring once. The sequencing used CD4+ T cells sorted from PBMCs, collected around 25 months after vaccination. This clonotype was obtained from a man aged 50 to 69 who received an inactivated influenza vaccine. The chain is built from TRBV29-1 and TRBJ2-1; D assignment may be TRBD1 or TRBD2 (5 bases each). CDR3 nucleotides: TGCAGCGTTGGACAGTCCCGGGGTGAGCAGTTCTTC. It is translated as CSVGQSRGEQFF.